The 11 T cell receptor beta chains below come from one sample, sequenced in a study of blood T cell repertoires in COVID-19. Only in-frame clones appear in the TCRdb table, and some are missing; sequencing was by immunoSEQ multiplex PCR. The sample lists 410,000 or so clones, about 88% occurring once. Sequenced material: peripheral blood. The receptors originated from a woman aged 40 to 49 with COVID-19, enrolled during active disease.

This CDR3 reads CASSRGIFGGLEGSGNTIYF. CDR3 sequence (DNA): TGTGCCAGCAGTCGCGGGATCTTTGGGGGTCTAGAGGGATCTGGAAACACCATATATTTT. The V and J genes are TRBV28 and TRBJ1-3; tentative D call: TRBD1 (5 bases). With 5 bases removed from V and 1 base from J, the gap between germline ends came to 27 bases. Germline V gene data show CDR1 as MDHEN and CDR2 as SYDVKM. The CDR3 spans 20 residues. Complete variable domain (other parts from reference TRBV28 and TRBJ1-3): DVKVTQSSRYLVKRTGEKVFLECVQDMDHENMFWYRQDPGLGLRLIYFSYDVKMKEKGDIPEGYSVSREKKERFSLILESASTNQTSMYLCASSRGIFGGLEGSGNTIYFGEGSWLTVV.

The genes are TRBV28 and TRBJ2-5; 7 bases agree with TRBD2. Per the germline V gene, CDR1 is MDHEN and CDR2 is SYDVKM. Trimming cost V 5 bases and J 5 bases; bases outside gene matches: 14. There are 16 residues in the CDR3. The CDR3 nucleotides are TGTGCCAGCAGTGGGTATATTGGGGGGGTAGGGGAGACCCAGTACTTC. As protein: CASSGYIGGVGETQYF. Variable domain in full (rest from reference TRBV28 and TRBJ2-5): DVKVTQSSRYLVKRTGEKVFLECVQDMDHENMFWYRQDPGLGLRLIYFSYDVKMKEKGDIPEGYSVSREKKERFSLILESASTNQTSMYLCASSGYIGGVGETQYFGPGTRLLVL.

The genes are TRBV7-6 and TRBJ2-1; the D gene is possibly TRBD1 (5 bases). This CDR3 region has 18 residues. V shed 5 bases and J shed 0 bases, with 20 bases lying between them. Germline V gene lookup returns CDR1 SGHVS and CDR2 FNYEAQ. The CDR3 DNA reads as TGTGCCAGCAGCCATCGCACTCAGGGTTTTAGCTCCTACAATGAGCAGTTCTTC. This codes for CASSHRTQGFSSYNEQFF. The entire variable domain, with the rest obtained from reference TRBV7-6 and TRBJ2-1, is as follows: GAGVSQSPRYKVTKRGQDVALRCDPISGHVSLYWYRQALGQGPEFLTYFNYEAQQDKSGLPNDRFSAERPEGSISTLTIQRTEQRDSAMYRCASSHRTQGFSSYNEQFFGPGTRLTVL.

The chain uses TRBV10-3 and TRBJ2-7; 7 bases agree with TRBD1. Germline CDR1 and CDR2: ENHRY and SYGVKD. V shed 6 bases and J 4 bases; nucleotides not matched to a gene: 9. This CDR3 has 14 residues. The CDR3 sequence is CAISSGTANYEQYF. DNA for the CDR3: TGTGCCATCAGCTCCGGGACAGCTAATTACGAGCAGTACTTC.

This clone was detected only once. V and J are TRBV6-6 and TRBJ1-5; D perhaps matches TRBD1 (5 bases). The length of the CDR3 is 14 residues. The germline CDR1 and CDR2 sequences are MNHNY and SVGAGI (reference sequence). The ends were cut back, 6 bases at V and 6 bases at J, with 15 bases in the middle. CDR3 sequence reads: CASSGQVGGQPQHF. In nucleotides, the CDR3 is TGTGCCAGCAGCGGACAAGTCGGTGGTCAGCCCCAGCATTTT.

In nucleotides, the CDR3 is TGTGCCAGCAGCCTTAGCGGGGTAAACACCGGGGAGCTGTTTTTT. Encoded protein: CASSLSGVNTGELFF. This chain uses TRBV9 with TRBJ2-2; TRBD2 agrees at 8 bases. Germline V lookup: CDR1 SGDLS, CDR2 YYNGEE. The CDR3 runs 15 residues. With 4 bases clipped from V and 2 bases from J, the junction kept 4 bases outside the gene matches.

V is TRBV7-2 and J is TRBJ1-2; the match to TRBD1 covers 7 bases. Germline V gene sequence: CDR1 SGHTA, CDR2 FQGNSA. CDR3 length: 14 amino acids. Germline trimming cut 5 bases from V and 4 bases from J; bases unmatched to any gene: 7. The CDR3 loop is CASSPRDSTYGYTF. The CDR3 DNA sequence: TGTGCCAGCAGCCCGAGGGACAGTACCTATGGCTACACCTTC. Filled out from reference TRBV7-2 and TRBJ1-2, the complete variable domain reads GAGVSQSPSNKVTEKGKDVELRCDPISGHTALYWYRQSLGQGLEFLIYFQGNSAPDKSGLPSDRFSAERTGGSVSTLTIQRTQQEDSAVYLCASSPRDSTYGYTFGSGTRLTVV.

This sequence joins TRBV27 and TRBJ1-2; 8 bases line up with TRBD1. The CDR3 contains 13 residues. Germline CDR1 is MNHEY and CDR2 is SMNVEV (reference sequence). Trimming cost V 4 bases and J 2 bases; bases outside gene matches: 0. The CDR3 region is CASSWDRNYGYTF. For the CDR3, the DNA is TGTGCCAGCAGTTGGGACAGGAACTATGGCTACACCTTC.

This chain connects TRBV5-1 to TRBJ2-7; maybe TRBD1 (6 bases). In germline, CDR1 is SGHRS, CDR2 YFSETQ. The CDR3 runs to 15 residues. The V gene lost 4 bases and the J gene lost 6 bases, with 20 bases spanning the gap. CDR3 sequence (DNA): TGCGCCAGCAGCCCCGGACAGATTCAGACGCCCGAGCAGTACTTC. It translates to CASSPGQIQTPEQYF. Full variable domain (remainder filled in from reference TRBV5-1 and TRBJ2-7): KAGVTQTPRYLIKTRGQQVTLSCSPISGHRSVSWYQQTPGQGLQFLFEYFSETQRNKGNFPGRFSGRQFSNSRSEMNVSTLELGDSALYLCASSPGQIQTPEQYFGPGTRLTVT.

The chain recombines TRBV5-1 with TRBJ1-2; TRBD1 matches at 7 bases. The CDR3 consists of 15 residues. Germline V gene sequence: CDR1 SGHRS, CDR2 YFSETQ. The V segment lost 4 bases and the J segment 2 bases; nucleotides outside the gene matches: 8. CDR3 loop: CASSPPAGGNYGYTF. In nucleotides, the CDR3 is TGCGCCAGCAGCCCCCCCGCAGGGGGAAACTATGGCTACACCTTC.

This chain connects TRBV14 to TRBJ2-7; 7 bases line up with TRBD1. This CDR3 region has 16 residues. The J segment lost 0 bases and the V segment lost 5 bases, leaving 10 bases of the junction unmatched. Germline V gene data show CDR1 as SGHDN and CDR2 as FVKESK. CDR3 bases: TGTGCCAGCAGCGCCCGGGACAGCCCCTTCTCCTACGAGCAGTACTTC. Amino acids: CASSARDSPFSYEQYF.